The 26 T cell receptor beta chains in this list originate from one sample, sequenced in a study of cytomegalovirus exposure and HLA in healthy donors. In the PCR, 60 Vbeta and 13 Jbeta primers were used. Produced via immunoSEQ multiplex PCR; TCRdb's table is partial and in-frame only. The table records about 110,000 clones, under 85% of them present only once. Sequencing input: PBMCs. These receptor sequences come from a man aged 30-40 years in good health and CMV-seropositive.

As to this clone: The identical CDR3 is also encoded by other nucleotide sequences in the sample. The rearrangement uses TRBV6-5 and TRBJ1-1; D gene unclear. Trimming shortened V by 0 bases and J by 5 bases, and 7 bases separated the two germline ends. Per the germline V gene, CDR1 is MNHEY and CDR2 is SVGAGI. This CDR3 is 13 amino acids long. The CDR3 region is CASSYSRSTEAFF. In nucleotides, the CDR3 is TGTGCCAGCAGTTACTCGAGGTCGACTGAAGCTTTCTTT.

For the CDR3, the DNA is TGTGCCAGTAGTATTCTCTCAGGGCCGACGGACGGCCAGCCCCAGCATTTT. Translating it yields CASSILSGPTDGQPQHF. The chain carries TRBV19 and TRBJ1-5, with D perhaps TRBD1 (5 bases). The CDR3 extends over 17 amino acids. The germline gives CDR1 LNHDA, CDR2 SQIVND (reference sequence). Trimming took off 3 bases at V and 7 bases at J, with 22 bases between the two ends.

The chain links TRBV29-1 to TRBJ2-2, with 11 bases matching TRBD1. The ends lost 6 bases at V and 5 bases at J; junction bases unmatched: 2. The germline gives CDR1 SQVTM, CDR2 ANQGSEA. This CDR3 spans 13 amino acids. In nucleotides, the CDR3 is TGCAGCGTGGACAGGGGGCTAACCGGGGAGCTGTTTTTT. Its protein product is CSVDRGLTGELFF.

This sequence joins TRBV9 and TRBJ2-1, with 8 bases that match TRBD2. V shed 0 bases, J shed 7 bases, and the junction held 0 bases outside the gene matches. Per the germline V gene, CDR1 is SGDLS and CDR2 is YYNGEE. This CDR3 is built from 13 residues. Here the CDR3 reads CASSVAGGNEQFF. CDR3 in DNA: TGTGCCAGCAGCGTAGCGGGGGGGAATGAGCAGTTCTTC.

The CDR3 spells CASSNMGQLGNSPLHF. The DNA of the CDR3 is TGTGCCAGTAGTAATATGGGGCAACTGGGGAATTCACCCCTCCACTTT. This chain uses TRBV19 with TRBJ1-6; D possibly corresponds to TRBD1 (5 bases). Germline assignment: CDR1 LNHDA and CDR2 SQIVND (reference sequence). This CDR3 spans 16 amino acids. V dropped 4 bases and J dropped 7 bases, with 17 bases sitting between them.

The J gene is TRBJ2-7, the V gene TRBV7-9; D might be TRBD1 (6 bases). This CDR3 spans 17 amino acids. V lost 0 bases and J lost 3, with 18 bases in between. In germline, CDR1 is SEHNR, CDR2 FQNEAQ (reference sequence). CDR3 amino acids: CASSLARTAKVDYEQYF. The CDR3 coding sequence is TGTGCCAGCAGCTTAGCGAGGACAGCGAAAGTGGACTACGAGCAGTACTTC. The full variable domain, in which reference TRBV7-9 and TRBJ2-7 provide the parts outside the CDR3, is DTGVSQNPRHKITKRGQNVTFRCDPISEHNRLYWYRQTLGQGPEFLTYFQNEAQLEKSRLLSDRFSAERPKGSFSTLEIQRTEQGDSAMYLCASSLARTAKVDYEQYFGPGTRLTVT.

The chain employs TRBV4-1 and TRBJ1-1; D is undetermined. This CDR3 has 13 amino acids. The germline V gene encodes CDR1 MGHRA and CDR2 YSYEKL. The V end was cut by 3 bases, the J end by 6 bases, with 11 bases between. CDR3 region: CASSQLGGAEAFF. Written as DNA, the CDR3 is TGCGCCAGCAGCCAGCTGGGCGGGGCTGAAGCTTTCTTT.

The CDR3 nucleotides are TGTGCCAGCAGTTTTTCAGGGAGGGAATCCTATAATTCACCCCTCCACTTT. Its translation: CASSFSGRESYNSPLHF. The chain links TRBV27 to TRBJ1-6; D perhaps matches TRBD1 (5 bases). The V end was cut by 3 bases, the J end by 1 base, with 13 bases between. The CDR3 length is 17 residues. Germline loops: CDR1 MNHEY, CDR2 SMNVEV (reference sequence).

The CDR3 is CASSLIAAAWETQYF. The CDR3 nucleotides read TGTGCCAGCAGCCTTATAGCCGCGGCCTGGGAGACCCAGTACTTC. The rearrangement links TRBV6-6 to TRBJ2-5; D is unresolved. V was shortened by 6 bases and J by 5 bases, with 19 bases between the two germline ends. Germline-derived CDR1 and CDR2 are MNHNY and SVGAGI (reference sequence). CDR3 length: 15 amino acids.

In this sample, this clone turned up many times. One end of the junction is discordant with germline, which a read error may explain. CDR3 in DNA: TGTGCCATCAGTGACCGTCGACAAACCCGGAACAGTGAAGCTTTCTTT. Protein product: CAISDRRQTRNSEAFF. This chain links TRBV10-3 with TRBJ1-1; D unresolved. The CDR3 is 16 residues long. CDR1 ENHRY and CDR2 SYGVKD come from the germline V gene.

The DNA of the CDR3 is TGCGCCAGCAGCCAGACCCTAGCGGGGGGATCCTACGAGCAGTACTTC. Its protein is CASSQTLAGGSYEQYF. The chain joins TRBV4-1 to TRBJ2-7; TRBD2 aligns across 11 bases. The CDR3 extends over 16 amino acids. V trimming: 3 bases; J trimming: 1 base; junction bases outside the gene matches: 5. Germline CDR1 is MGHRA and CDR2 is YSYEKL.

CDR3 bases: TGTGCCAGCTCACCACTTGGAGCCTACGAGCAGTACTTC. Encoded protein: CASSPLGAYEQYF. V usage is TRBV18 and J usage is TRBJ2-5; D not resolved. Near its end, the DNA agrees better with TRBJ2-7, so the J call may be wrong. Germline lookup yields CDR1 KGHSH and CDR2 LQKENI. The CDR3 is made up of 13 amino acids.

The chain is built from TRBV5-6 and TRBJ2-1, with TRBD1 as a possible D gene (5 bases). V dropped 1 base and J dropped 4 bases, with 15 bases sitting between them. The germline V gene encodes CDR1 SGHDT and CDR2 YYEEEE. CDR3 length equals 16 residues. The CDR3 sequence is CASSLLGQTFYNEQFF. In nucleotides, the CDR3 is TGTGCCAGCAGCTTGTTGGGGCAGACCTTTTACAATGAGCAGTTCTTC.

The rearrangement joins TRBV19 to TRBJ1-3; 9 bases fit TRBD1. Per germline, CDR1 LNHDA and CDR2 SQIVND (reference sequence). The junction had 7 bases not matched to a gene; V was cut back by 6 bases and J by 4 bases. The CDR3 runs to 15 residues. The CDR3 DNA sequence: TGTGCCAGTAGACCGGACAGGGGCTCAGGAAACACCATATATTTT. Amino acid sequence: CASRPDRGSGNTIYF.

The rearrangement uses TRBV7-9 and TRBJ1-1, with D possibly matching TRBD1 (6 bases). Germline CDR1 reads SEHNR; CDR2 reads FQNEAQ (reference sequence). Between the trimmed V and J ends, which lost 5 bases and 4 bases, there was a span of 17 bases. The CDR3 length is 15 residues. The CDR3 sequence: CASSPGGAYSTEAFF. The CDR3 DNA follows: TGTGCCAGCAGCCCCGGGGGGGCGTATAGCACTGAAGCTTTCTTT.

The V call is TRBV5-1, the J call TRBJ2-7; 10 bases fit TRBD2. With 4 bases clipped from V and 2 bases from J, the junction kept 6 bases outside the gene matches. The CDR3 extends over 15 amino acids. In germline, CDR1 is SGHRS, CDR2 YFSETQ. This CDR3 is CASSPLAGGAYEQYF. For the CDR3, the DNA is TGCGCCAGCAGCCCATTAGCGGGGGGAGCCTACGAGCAGTACTTC.

The chain has TRBV4-2 and TRBJ1-4, with 7 bases identical to TRBD1. The V gene's germline CDR1 is LGHNA and CDR2 YNFKEQ. V was clipped by 5 bases and J by 7 bases; unmatched bases: 10. The CDR3 spans 15 residues. The CDR3 here is CASSGGQLSGEKLFF. CDR3 in DNA: TGTGCCAGCAGCGGGGGACAGTTGAGTGGTGAAAAACTGTTTTTT.

The J gene is TRBJ2-2, the V gene TRBV29-1; a possible D gene is TRBD1 (5 bases). The CDR3 is 14 residues long. The germline CDR1 and CDR2 sequences are SQVTM and ANQGSEA. The V end was cut by 5 bases, the J end by 7 bases, with 17 bases between. The CDR3: CSVRVKGLGGELFF. The CDR3 DNA reads TGCAGCGTTCGAGTAAAGGGGCTGGGCGGGGAGCTGTTTTTT.

The rearrangement uses TRBV7-3 and TRBJ2-1; possible D gene TRBD1, 6 bases. The length of the CDR3 is 16 residues. V gave up 2 bases and J gave up 1 base, with 12 bases separating them. From germline, CDR1 is SGHTA and CDR2 FQGTGA. The DNA for the CDR3 is TGTGCCAGCAGCTTAGGGGTCAGGGGATCCTACAATGAGCAGTTCTTC. Translation: CASSLGVRGSYNEQFF.

This clone occurred many times. V gene TRBV4-1 combines with J gene TRBJ1-2; TRBD1 might be the D (5 bases). Germline-derived CDR1 and CDR2 are MGHRA and YSYEKL. The CDR3 is 15 residues long. Trimming removed 1 base at V and 6 bases at J, with 15 bases between. DNA for the CDR3: TGCGCCAGCAGCCAAGTCATTCCCCGGACAAATGGCTACACCTTC. This sequence encodes CASSQVIPRTNGYTF.

The chain uses TRBV9 and TRBJ2-1; 10 bases line up with TRBD1. V shed 5 bases and J 5 bases; nucleotides not matched to a gene: 10. Germline CDR1 and CDR2: SGDLS and YYNGEE. The length of the CDR3 is 16 residues. CDR3 nucleotides: TGTGCCAGCAGGGAGACAGGGGGCGGGGGTGACAATGAGCAGTTCTTC. Translation gives CASRETGGGGDNEQFF.

The chain recombines TRBV19 with TRBJ2-1; the D gene is possibly TRBD1 (5 bases). The CDR3 runs to 13 residues. The V gene lost 7 bases and the J gene lost 5 bases, with 12 bases spanning the gap. CDR1 LNHDA and CDR2 SQIVND come from the germline V gene (reference sequence). The CDR3 loop is CASISAGNNEQFF. The CDR3 nucleotides read TGTGCCAGTATCTCGGCAGGGAACAATGAGCAGTTCTTC.

J is TRBJ2-5 and V is TRBV14; D remains ambiguous. Germline-derived CDR1 and CDR2 are SGHDN and FVKESK. V shed 0 bases and J shed 8 bases, with 13 bases lying between them. The CDR3 has 14 residues. This chain's CDR3 is CASSQDSSGYTQYF. The CDR3 nucleotides are TGTGCCAGCAGCCAAGATTCTTCAGGATATACCCAGTACTTC.

The chain recombines TRBV19 with TRBJ1-1, with 9 bases lining up with TRBD1. Trimming at V came to 2 bases and at J to 0 bases, leaving 1 base not matched to a gene. The CDR3 runs to 15 residues. Germline V lookup: CDR1 LNHDA, CDR2 SQIVND (reference sequence). This CDR3 reads CASSITGGMNTEAFF. In DNA, the CDR3 is TGTGCCAGTAGTATAACAGGGGGCATGAACACTGAAGCTTTCTTT.

The rearrangement joins TRBV10-3 to TRBJ1-1; 7 bases agree with TRBD1. CDR3 size: 14 residues. Per germline, CDR1 ENHRY and CDR2 SYGVKD. Trimming took 8 bases from V and 1 from J; bases not matched to a gene: 7. CDR3: CAILPGQENTEAFF. Written as DNA, the CDR3 is TGTGCCATCCTACCAGGACAGGAGAACACTGAAGCTTTCTTT.

The chain is built from TRBV19 and TRBJ2-2; TRBD2 aligns across 9 bases. Germline CDR1 and CDR2: LNHDA and SQIVND (reference sequence). This CDR3 region has 16 residues. V lost 5 bases, J lost 6 bases, and 10 bases stayed unmatched. CDR3 DNA: TGTGCCAGTAGTCCCCGCGGTAGCGGGGGTTCCGGGGAGCTGTTTTTT. It translates to CASSPRGSGGSGELFF.